What follows is one TCR beta chain and its context. The data belong to a study of blood T cell repertoires in COVID-19. On the study more broadly: The United States, Italy and Spain supplied acute and convalescent COVID-19 samples. T cells, B-cell-depleted T cells, or PBMCs supplied cDNA or gDNA.

V lost 5 bases and J lost 4, with 11 bases in between. The CDR3 sequence is 13 residues long. A Seattle source enrolled patients during active infection and followed them longitudinally. Original handling: Counts of nucleated cells, estimated from reference gene primer amplification, were obtained. The data were produced by immunoSEQ multiplex PCR, yet TCRdb's version contains in-frame clones alone and is incomplete. V and J calls and clone size are given by that table; D and trimming were obtained from the DNA. The profile covers roughly 150,000 clones, with around four fifths appearing a single time and approximately 8% taken by the ten largest.

Sequenced sample: peripheral blood. The sequence was collected from a woman of 80 years or more with COVID-19, enrolled during active disease. The rearrangement uses TRBV12-3 or TRBV12-4 and TRBJ1-2; D perhaps matches TRBD1 (5 bases). Here the CDR3 DNA reads TGTGCCAGCAGTCCCCGTCAGGGCTATGGCTACACCTTC. Translating it yields CASSPRQGYGYTF.